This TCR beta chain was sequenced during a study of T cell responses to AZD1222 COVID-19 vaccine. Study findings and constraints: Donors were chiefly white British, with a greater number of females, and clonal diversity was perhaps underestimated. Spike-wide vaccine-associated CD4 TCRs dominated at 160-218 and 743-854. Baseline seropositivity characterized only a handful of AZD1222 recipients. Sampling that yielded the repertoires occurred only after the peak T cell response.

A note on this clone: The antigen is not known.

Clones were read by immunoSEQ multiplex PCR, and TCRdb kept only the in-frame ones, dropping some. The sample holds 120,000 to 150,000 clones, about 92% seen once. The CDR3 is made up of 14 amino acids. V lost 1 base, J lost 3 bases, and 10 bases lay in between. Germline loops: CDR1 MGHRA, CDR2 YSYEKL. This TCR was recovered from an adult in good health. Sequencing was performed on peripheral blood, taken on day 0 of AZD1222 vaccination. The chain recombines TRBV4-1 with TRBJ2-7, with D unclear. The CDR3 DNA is TGCGCCAGCAGCCAAGCGGAACAGAGCTACGAGCAGTACTTC. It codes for CASSQAEQSYEQYF.